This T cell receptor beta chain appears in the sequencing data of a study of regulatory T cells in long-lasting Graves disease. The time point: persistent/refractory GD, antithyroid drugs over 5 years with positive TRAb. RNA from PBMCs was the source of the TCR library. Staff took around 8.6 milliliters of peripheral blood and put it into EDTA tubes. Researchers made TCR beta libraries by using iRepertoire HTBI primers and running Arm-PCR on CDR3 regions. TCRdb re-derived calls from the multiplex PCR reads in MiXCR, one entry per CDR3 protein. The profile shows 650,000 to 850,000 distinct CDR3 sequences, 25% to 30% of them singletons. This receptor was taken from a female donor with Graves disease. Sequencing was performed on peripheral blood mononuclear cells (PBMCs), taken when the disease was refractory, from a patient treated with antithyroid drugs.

In DNA, the CDR3 is TGTGCCAGCAGTTCTGCGGGGGGGGCGTCTGGAAACACCATATATTTT. This gives the protein CASSSAGGASGNTIYF. This chain uses TRBV6-5 with TRBJ1-3, with D maybe TRBD1 (6 bases). This CDR3 spans 16 amino acids. Per germline, CDR1 MNHEY and CDR2 SVGAGI. V was clipped by 4 bases and J by 1 base, with 14 bases between them.